This T cell receptor beta chain originates from a study of T cells in narcolepsy. On this clone itself: Its antigen is still unknown.

Produced via immunoSEQ multiplex PCR; TCRdb's table is partial and in-frame only. Of fewer than 40,000 clones in the sample, around 90% were seen once. Trimming took off 5 bases at V and 5 bases at J, with 3 bases between the two ends. This CDR3 contains 10 residues. CDR1 MGHDK and CDR2 SYGVNS come from the germline V gene. General study results and limits: Some memory CD4+ repertoires had no autoreactive clone sequences. Autoreactive HCRT-specific and TRIB2-specific clonotypes were marked in same-patient CSF-versus-blood CD4+ comparisons. Autoreactive clonotypes reportedly recurred in blood of same and different patients, not controls.

Material for sequencing was CD45RA- memory CD4+ T cells from PBMCs. The rearrangement uses TRBV25-1 and TRBJ2-5; D is unclear. This sequence was found in a human donor with narcolepsy. CDR3: CASSYETQYF. For the CDR3, the DNA is TGTGCCAGCAGTTACGAGACCCAGTACTTC.